This T cell receptor beta chain was found in a study of cytomegalovirus exposure and HLA in healthy donors. Study outcomes and limitations: Later work found that TCR association rates differed between HLA loci; DRB1 had the most and HLA-C the fewest. Rare sequences made up most TCRs, while some public TCRs were found in many donors. It was assumed in the presence/absence analyses that sequencing depth was roughly uniform across donors. Available immune exposure information covered CMV serostatus only.

Note on this clone: Antigen specificity is unknown.

CDR3 length: 13 residues. With 4 bases removed from V and 4 bases from J, the gap between germline ends came to 8 bases. The germline V gene encodes CDR1 SNHLY and CDR2 FYNNEI. The PCR ran on 60 Vbeta and 13 Jbeta primers. Profiling relied on immunoSEQ multiplex PCR, and the TCRdb table lists in-frame clones only, not all of them. The sample holds under 90,000 clones, approximately 69% seen once. The clonotype comes from a man in his forties in good health and CMV-seropositive. The sequencing input was PBMCs. The chain combines TRBV2 with TRBJ2-1; maybe TRBD2 (5 bases). The CDR3 DNA sequence: TGTGCCAGCAGTGGGACTCGGTACAATGAGCAGTTCTTC. It specifies CASSGTRYNEQFF.